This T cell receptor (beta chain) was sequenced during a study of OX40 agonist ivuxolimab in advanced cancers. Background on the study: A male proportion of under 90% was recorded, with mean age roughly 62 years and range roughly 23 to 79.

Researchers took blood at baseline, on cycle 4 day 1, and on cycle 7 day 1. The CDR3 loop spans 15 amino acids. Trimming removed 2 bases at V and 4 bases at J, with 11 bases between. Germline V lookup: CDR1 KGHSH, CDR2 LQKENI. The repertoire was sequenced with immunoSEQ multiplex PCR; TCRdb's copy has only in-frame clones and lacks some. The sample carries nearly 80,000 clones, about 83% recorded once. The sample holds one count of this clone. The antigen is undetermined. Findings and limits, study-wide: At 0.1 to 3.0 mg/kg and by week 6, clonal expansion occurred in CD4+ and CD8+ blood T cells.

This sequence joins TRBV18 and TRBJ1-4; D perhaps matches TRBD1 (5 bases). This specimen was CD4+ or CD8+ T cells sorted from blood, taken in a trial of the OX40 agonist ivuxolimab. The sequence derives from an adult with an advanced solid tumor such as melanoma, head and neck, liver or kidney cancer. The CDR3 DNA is TGTGCCAGCTCACCAAGACAGCGAAGTAATGAAAAACTGTTTTTT. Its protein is CASSPRQRSNEKLFF. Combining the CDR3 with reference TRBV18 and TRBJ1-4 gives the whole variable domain NAGVMQNPRHLVRRRGQEARLRCSPMKGHSHVYWYRQLPEEGLKFMVYLQKENIIDESGMPKERFSAEFPKEGPSILRIQQVVRGDSAAYFCASSPRQRSNEKLFFGSGTQLSVL.